Listed here is a single T cell receptor (beta chain). In the original processing: Amplifying reference gene primers gave estimates of nucleated cell counts. The protocol was immunoSEQ multiplex PCR, while the TCRdb copy is restricted to in-frame clones and leaves out a portion. V, J and clone size reflect that table, while D and trimming were determined from the DNA. The sample has roughly 140,000 clones, approximately 91% seen once. This record belongs to a study of blood T cell repertoires in COVID-19. Study in general: The samples span acute and convalescent COVID-19 from the United States, Italy and Spain. The analysed material was cDNA or gDNA that came from T cells, B-cell-depleted T cells, or PBMCs.

V shed 5 bases and J 3 bases; nucleotides not matched to a gene: 4. Germline CDR1 and CDR2: SNHLY and FYNNEI. The CDR3 is 15 amino acids. The source is a woman aged 70-85 years with acute or convalescent COVID-19. Sequenced sample: peripheral blood. The V call is TRBV2, the J call TRBJ1-3, with 10 bases lining up with TRBD1. The CDR3 DNA reads as TGTGCCAGCAGTACTGACAGGGGGCTTGGAAACACCATATATTTT. This translates into CASSTDRGLGNTIYF.